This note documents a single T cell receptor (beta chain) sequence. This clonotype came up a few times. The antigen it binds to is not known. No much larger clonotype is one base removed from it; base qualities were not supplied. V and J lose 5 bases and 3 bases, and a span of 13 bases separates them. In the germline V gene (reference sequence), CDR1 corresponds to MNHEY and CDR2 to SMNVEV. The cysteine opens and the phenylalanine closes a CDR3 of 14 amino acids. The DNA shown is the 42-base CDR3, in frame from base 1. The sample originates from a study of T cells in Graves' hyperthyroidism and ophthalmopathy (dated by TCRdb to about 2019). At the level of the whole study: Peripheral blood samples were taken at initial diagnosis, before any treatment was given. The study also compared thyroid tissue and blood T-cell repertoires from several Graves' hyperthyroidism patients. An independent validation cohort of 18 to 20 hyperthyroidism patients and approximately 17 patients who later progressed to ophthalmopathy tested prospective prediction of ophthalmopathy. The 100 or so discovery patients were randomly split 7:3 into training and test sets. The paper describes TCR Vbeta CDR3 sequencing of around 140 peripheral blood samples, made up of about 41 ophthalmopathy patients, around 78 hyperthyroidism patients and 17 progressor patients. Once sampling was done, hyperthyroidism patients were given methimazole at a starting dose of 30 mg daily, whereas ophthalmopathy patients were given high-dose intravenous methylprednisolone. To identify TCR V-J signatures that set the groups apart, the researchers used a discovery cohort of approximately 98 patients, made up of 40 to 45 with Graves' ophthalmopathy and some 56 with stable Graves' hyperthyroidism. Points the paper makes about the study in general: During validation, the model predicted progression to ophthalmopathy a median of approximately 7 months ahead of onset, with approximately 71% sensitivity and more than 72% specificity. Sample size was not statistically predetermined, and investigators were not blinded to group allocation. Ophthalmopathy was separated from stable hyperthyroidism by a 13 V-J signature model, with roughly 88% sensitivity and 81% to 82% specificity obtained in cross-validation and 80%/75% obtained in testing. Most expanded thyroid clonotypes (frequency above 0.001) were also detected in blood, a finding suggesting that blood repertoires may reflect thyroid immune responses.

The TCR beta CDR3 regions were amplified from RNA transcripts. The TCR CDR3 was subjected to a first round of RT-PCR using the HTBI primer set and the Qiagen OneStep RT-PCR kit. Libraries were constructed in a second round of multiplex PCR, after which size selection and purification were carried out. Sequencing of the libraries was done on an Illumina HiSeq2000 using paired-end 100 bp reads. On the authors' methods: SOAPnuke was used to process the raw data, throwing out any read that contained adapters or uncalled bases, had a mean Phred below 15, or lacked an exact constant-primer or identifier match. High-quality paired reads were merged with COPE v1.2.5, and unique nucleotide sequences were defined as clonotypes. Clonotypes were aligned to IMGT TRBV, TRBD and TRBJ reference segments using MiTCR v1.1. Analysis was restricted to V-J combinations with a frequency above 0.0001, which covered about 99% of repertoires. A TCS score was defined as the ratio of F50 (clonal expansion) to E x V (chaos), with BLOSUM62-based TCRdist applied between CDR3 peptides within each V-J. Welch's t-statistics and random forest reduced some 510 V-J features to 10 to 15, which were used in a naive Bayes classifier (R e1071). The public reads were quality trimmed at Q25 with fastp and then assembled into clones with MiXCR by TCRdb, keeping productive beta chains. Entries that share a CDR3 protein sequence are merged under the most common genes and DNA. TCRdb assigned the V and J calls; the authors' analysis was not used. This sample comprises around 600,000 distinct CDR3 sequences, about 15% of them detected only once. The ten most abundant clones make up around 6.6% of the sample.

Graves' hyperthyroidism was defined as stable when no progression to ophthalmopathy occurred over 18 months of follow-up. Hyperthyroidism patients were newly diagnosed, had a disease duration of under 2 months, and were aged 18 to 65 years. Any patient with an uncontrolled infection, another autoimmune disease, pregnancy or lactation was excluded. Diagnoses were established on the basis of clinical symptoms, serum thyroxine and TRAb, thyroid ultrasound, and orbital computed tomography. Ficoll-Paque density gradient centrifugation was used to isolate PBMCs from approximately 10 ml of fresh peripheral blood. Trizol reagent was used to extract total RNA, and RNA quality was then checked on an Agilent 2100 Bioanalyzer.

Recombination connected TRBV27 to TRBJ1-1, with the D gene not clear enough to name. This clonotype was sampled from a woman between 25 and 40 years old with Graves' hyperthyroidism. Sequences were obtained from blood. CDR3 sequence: CASSGTRPDTEAFF. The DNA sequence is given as TGTGCCAGCAGTGGTACACGGCCGGACACTGAAGCTTTCTTT.